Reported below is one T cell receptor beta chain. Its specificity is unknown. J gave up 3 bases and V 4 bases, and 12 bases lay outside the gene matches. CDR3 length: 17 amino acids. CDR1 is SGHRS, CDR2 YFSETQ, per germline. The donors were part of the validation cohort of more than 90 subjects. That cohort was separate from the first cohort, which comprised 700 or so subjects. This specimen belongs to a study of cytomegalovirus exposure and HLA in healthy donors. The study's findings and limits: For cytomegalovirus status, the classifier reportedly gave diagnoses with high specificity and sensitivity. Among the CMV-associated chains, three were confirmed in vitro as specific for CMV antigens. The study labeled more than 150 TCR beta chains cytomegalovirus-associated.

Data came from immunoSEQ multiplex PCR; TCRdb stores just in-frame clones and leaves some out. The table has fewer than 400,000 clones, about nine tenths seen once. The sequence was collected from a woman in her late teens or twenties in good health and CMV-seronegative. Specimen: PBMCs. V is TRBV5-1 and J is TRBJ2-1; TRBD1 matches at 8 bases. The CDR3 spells CASSTSRTGKGYNEQFF. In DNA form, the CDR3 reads TGCGCCAGCAGCACCAGCAGGACAGGGAAGGGCTACAATGAGCAGTTCTTC.